This entry concerns a single T cell receptor (beta chain). This clone was seen a single time. Its antigen remains unidentified. No base-level quality is on record; no much larger clone is a single base apart. Counted from cysteine to phenylalanine, this CDR3 has 18 amino acids. Just the 54-base CDR3 DNA is kept, in frame starting at base 1. The CDR1 and CDR2 encoded by the germline V gene are SGHVS and FQNEAQ. V is cut by 2 bases and J by 6 bases, and the space between the germline ends is 22 bases. Each collaborating institution followed its own protocols to collect whole blood in K2EDTA tubes. For TCRbeta analysis, collaborator samples were shipped as frozen whole blood, as isolated PBMCs, or as DNA extracted from either sample type. The record originates from a study of blood T cell repertoires in COVID-19 (dated by TCRdb to 2020 to 2021). Turning to the overall study: Samples covering the acute and convalescent phases of COVID-19 were provided by collaborators in the United States, Italy and Spain. The prospective study material was composed of cDNA or gDNA derived from T cells, B-cell-depleted T cells, or PBMCs. Subjects who had been exposed to COVID-19, were actively infected with it, or had recovered from it provided the deeply sampled blood TCRbeta repertoires that made up the dataset. A freely available public database, intended as a resource for researchers studying the immune response to SARS-CoV-2, is where the repertoires were released. Samples came from the ongoing ImmuneRACE study (first 160 participants) plus 1,254 subjects from 6 global collaborators. A de-identified subject ID, COVID-19 status, age in years and sex were almost always included in the sample metadata. Where available, HLA class I and class II types were taken from metadata supplied by the sample provider and were not determined by assay-based typing.

TCRbeta CDR3 regions were amplified from genomic DNA using the immunoSEQ Assay, a bias-controlled multiplex PCR. The original methods were these. The number of nucleated cells in each sample was estimated from the amplification of reference gene primers within the assay. Sequence reads were collapsed and filtered to measure the absolute abundance of every unique TCRbeta CDR3 rearrangement. For each sample, productive Simpson clonality was calculated as the square root of Simpson's diversity index over productive rearrangements. TCRdb carries this immuneACCESS record with in-frame sequences only. Its versions omit some clonotypes, under half of them owing to an unresolved V gene in the studies checked, with the rest unexplained. Clone size and V and J calls were adopted from that table, with D and trimming inferred from the DNA. For this sample the table gives over 110,000 clones, of which 60% to 85% were detected only once. The ten largest account for less than 2% of the sample.

Paper-wide results and their limitations: Clinical and demographic metadata were provided uncurated, with the amount varying by source and participant.

The sample taken for sequencing was peripheral blood. The clonotype comes from an older woman with acute or convalescent COVID-19. Recombination connected TRBV7-8 to TRBJ2-2; a tentative D match to TRBD1 spans 6 bases. For the CDR3, the sequence is CASSLNSGVVQDAGELFF. The nucleotide sequence reads TGTGCCAGCAGCTTAAATTCAGGGGTAGTTCAGGATGCCGGGGAGCTGTTTTTT.